This T cell receptor beta chain was recovered during a study of cytomegalovirus exposure and HLA in healthy donors. Regarding the study as a whole: Overall, approximately 150 TCR beta chains were annotated as cytomegalovirus-associated. Most sequenced TCRs were rare (though some public TCRs occurred in many donors).

This clone was observed a handful of times. Its specificity is not known. V lost 2 bases and J lost 3; bases outside the gene matches: 5. Germline-derived CDR1 and CDR2 are SGHAT and FQNNGV. This CDR3 has 16 residues. Primers included in the PCR were 60 Vbeta and 13 Jbeta primers. Some clones are missing from TCRdb's copy, which holds only in-frame ones; the method was immunoSEQ multiplex PCR. This sample has 90,000 to 100,000 clones, with less than 85% found just once. The clonotype originates from a woman aged 55-69 years in good health and CMV-seropositive. Sequencing was carried out using PBMCs. The chain carries TRBV11-2 and TRBJ2-2; 8 nucleotides align to TRBD2. The CDR3 reads CASSLRGTRYTGELFF. The DNA of the CDR3 is TGTGCCAGCAGCTTAAGGGGGACTAGGTACACCGGGGAGCTGTTTTTT.